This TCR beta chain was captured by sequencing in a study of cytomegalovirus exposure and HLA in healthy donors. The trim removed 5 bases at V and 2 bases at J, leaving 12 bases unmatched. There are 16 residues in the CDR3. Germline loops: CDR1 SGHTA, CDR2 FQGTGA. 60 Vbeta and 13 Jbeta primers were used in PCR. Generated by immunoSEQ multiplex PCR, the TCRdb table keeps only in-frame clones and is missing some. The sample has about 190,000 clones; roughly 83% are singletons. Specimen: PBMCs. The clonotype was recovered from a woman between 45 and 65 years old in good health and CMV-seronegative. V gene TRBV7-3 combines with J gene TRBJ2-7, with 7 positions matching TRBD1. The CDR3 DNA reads TGTGCCAGCAGCCCGACAGGGAGCAGTACTCCCTACGAGCAGTACTTC. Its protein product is CASSPTGSSTPYEQYF.